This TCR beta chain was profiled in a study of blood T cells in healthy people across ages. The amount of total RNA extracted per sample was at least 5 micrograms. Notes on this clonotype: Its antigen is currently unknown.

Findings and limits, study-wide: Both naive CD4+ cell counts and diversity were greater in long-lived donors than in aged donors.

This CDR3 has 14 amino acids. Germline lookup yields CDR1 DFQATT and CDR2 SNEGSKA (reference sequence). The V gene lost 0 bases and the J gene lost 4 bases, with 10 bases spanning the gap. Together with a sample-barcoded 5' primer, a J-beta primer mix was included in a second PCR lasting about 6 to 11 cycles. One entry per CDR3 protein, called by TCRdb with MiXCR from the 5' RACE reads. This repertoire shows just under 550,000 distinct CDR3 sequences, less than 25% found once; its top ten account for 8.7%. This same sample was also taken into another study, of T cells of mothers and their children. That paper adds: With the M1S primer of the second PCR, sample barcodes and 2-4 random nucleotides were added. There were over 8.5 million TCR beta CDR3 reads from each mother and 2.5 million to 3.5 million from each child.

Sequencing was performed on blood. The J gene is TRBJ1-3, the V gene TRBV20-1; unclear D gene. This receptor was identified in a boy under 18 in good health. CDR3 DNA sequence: TGCAGTGCTAGAGATCGCAACCTCGGAAACACCATATATTTT. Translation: CSARDRNLGNTIYF.